This TCR beta chain was captured in a study of CD8+CD57+ T cells in acquired aplastic anemia. Profiling of TCR beta VDJ combinations and CDR3 sequences used genomic DNA as template. Via MiXCR, TCRdb re-called the reads, giving one row per CDR3 protein. The data show just over 200,000 distinct CDR3 sequences, less than 75% seen once. The authors sequenced patients whose flow cytometry had shown CD8+CD57+ cell expansion. V dropped 6 bases and J dropped 4 bases, with 13 bases sitting between them. Per germline, CDR1 SQVTM and CDR2 ANQGSEA. This CDR3 has 13 amino acids. V gene TRBV29-1 combines with J gene TRBJ1-5, with D hard to call. This TCR was sampled from a human donor with aplastic anemia. The sequenced sample consisted of sorted CD4+, CD8+, or CD8+CD57+ T cells (not recorded which) from PBMCs. The CDR3 nucleotides are TGCAGCGTCGCCGAGGCGGCAAATCAGCCCCAGCATTTT. Translated, it gives CSVAEAANQPQHF.